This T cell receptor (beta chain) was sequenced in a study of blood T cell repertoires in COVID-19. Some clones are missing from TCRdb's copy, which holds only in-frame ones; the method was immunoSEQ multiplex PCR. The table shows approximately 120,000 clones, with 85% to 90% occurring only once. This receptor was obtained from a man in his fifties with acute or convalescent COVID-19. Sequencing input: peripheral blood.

The CDR3 loop is CAISESSAHNEQFF. CDR3 nucleotides: TGTGCCATCAGTGAGTCCTCAGCGCACAATGAGCAGTTCTTC. The chain carries TRBV10-3 and TRBJ2-1; no clear D gene. This CDR3 region has 14 residues. CDR1 ENHRY and CDR2 SYGVKD come from the germline V gene. V was shortened by 0 bases and J by 5 bases, with 8 bases between the two germline ends.